This T cell receptor (beta chain) was sequenced during a study of blood T cell repertoires in COVID-19. Study information: Samples representing acute and convalescent COVID-19 were sourced from the United States, Italy and Spain.

V shed 4 bases and J 8 bases; nucleotides not matched to a gene: 11. The germline CDR1 and CDR2 sequences are SGHRS and YFSETQ. The CDR3 extends over 14 amino acids. Method: immunoSEQ multiplex PCR; TCRdb's copy keeps in-frame clones and lacks some. The data show some 110,000 clones, with roughly 80% seen just once and around 8% held by the top ten. The V and J genes are TRBV5-1 and TRBJ1-2, with 7 bases that match TRBD1. The clonotype comes from a man between 65 and 79 years old with acute or convalescent COVID-19. The specimen sequenced was peripheral blood. The CDR3 is CASSGGQAQGGYTF. CDR3 DNA: TGCGCCAGCAGCGGTGGACAGGCCCAGGGGGGCTACACCTTC.